This T cell receptor (delta chain) was sequenced for a study of γδ T cells in repeated Plasmodium falciparum infection. Study-wide background: Age- and gender-matched Australian children served as comparison for malaria-exposed Malian children. Each infection was followed by sampling at 21 days, plus baseline and some pre-infection draws.

CDR1 is NSMFDY and CDR2 is ISSIKDK in the germline V gene. CDR3 size: 20 residues. Deletions cut 0 bases from V and 1 base from J, with 28 bases between. Vgamma9/Vdelta2+ and Vdelta2-negative gammadelta T cells were flow-sorted from PBMC for bulk sequencing. Broader study findings: Compared with Australian children, Malian Vdelta2-negative repertoires seemed more clonal, less diverse, less shared.

Many counts were recorded for this clone. No antigen is known for it. TCRdb ran CATT on the multiplex PCR reads. This sample has about 89,000 delta-chain clones, with 1.4% found just once. The chain uses TRAV29/DV5 and TRDJ1; D may be TRDD3 (8 bases). The J gene, left out of TCRdb, was set here by checking the DNA against germline. This TCR was recovered from a pool of human donors (malaria-infected and uninfected, not separated). The specimen was gamma-delta T cells from blood. The CDR3 DNA reads TGTGCAGCAAGCGCGCCTTCCTTACCCTTGGGGGATTGGGTCACCGATAAACTCATCTTT. It codes for CAASAPSLPLGDWVTDKLIF. Full variable domain (rest looked up from reference TRAV29/DV5 and TRDJ1): DQQVKQNSPSLSVQEGRISILNCDYTNSMFDYFLWYKKYPAEGPTFLISISSIKDKNEDGRFTVFLNKSAKHLSLHIVPSQPGDSAVYFCAASAPSLPLGDWVTDKLIFGKGTRVTVEP.